The rows below give T cell receptor beta chains drawn from one sample of a study of control samples from healthy donors and cancer patients. Profiled with immunoSEQ multiplex PCR; TCRdb holds only in-frame clones, not every one. The sample carries approximately 120,000 clones, about nine tenths recorded once. Sequenced material: blood. These receptors were collected from a human donor in good health. The donor label of this sample is uncertain. The conserved cysteine and the conserved F or W are not part of the CDR3 here. Fields, in order: J gene, V gene, CDR3 protein.

j_call: TRBJ1-6
v_call: TRBV27
cdr3_aa: ASSLLGISPLH

j_call: TRBJ1-1
v_call: TRBV2
cdr3_aa: ASRGGSRMNTEAF

j_call: TRBJ1-1
v_call: TRBV19
cdr3_aa: ATDRDSNGEAF

j_call: TRBJ1-1
v_call: TRBV10-3
cdr3_aa: AISESMSRQGGEKTEAF

j_call: TRBJ1-3
v_call: TRBV2
cdr3_aa: ASSEDSGNTIY

j_call: TRBJ2-1
v_call: TRBV18
cdr3_aa: ASSLGQVYNEQF

j_call: TRBJ2-2
v_call: TRBV6-2/TRBV6-3
cdr3_aa: ASSYPWRGGNTGELF

j_call: TRBJ2-4
v_call: TRBV2
cdr3_aa: ASSVSRDKNIQY

j_call: TRBJ2-1
v_call: TRBV5-6
cdr3_aa: ASSANGQGRNEQF

j_call: TRBJ2-7
v_call: TRBV27
cdr3_aa: ASRSRTRDEQY

j_call: TRBJ1-5
v_call: TRBV2
cdr3_aa: ASRGGTGFQPQH

j_call: TRBJ2-3
v_call: TRBV6-1
cdr3_aa: ASSERSTPTDTQY

j_call: TRBJ1-3
v_call: TRBV25-1
cdr3_aa: GPGNTIY

j_call: TRBJ2-1
v_call: TRBV9
cdr3_aa: ASSAEGSHEQF

j_call: TRBJ2-1
v_call: TRBV19
cdr3_aa: ASKAAGGLNEQF

j_call: TRBJ2-1
v_call: TRBV4-1
cdr3_aa: ASSQAGSYNEQF

j_call: TRBJ1-2
v_call: TRBV7-3
cdr3_aa: ASSLTGLGYT

j_call: TRBJ1-3
v_call: TRBV5-4
cdr3_aa: ASSLFNTNSGNTIY

j_call: TRBJ2-3
v_call: TRBV4-1
cdr3_aa: ASSQWIVSGTSDTQY

j_call: TRBJ1-2
v_call: TRBV4-3
cdr3_aa: ASSQEVGYT

j_call: TRBJ2-1
v_call: TRBV10-3
cdr3_aa: ATQKVSSYNEQF

j_call: TRBJ2-1
v_call: TRBV6-5
cdr3_aa: ASSYSYGSRDEQF